A selection of T cell receptor beta chains follows, all from one sample in a study of shared T cell receptors in the human thymus. Using immunoSEQ multiplex PCR, the repertoire was profiled, and TCRdb retains in-frame clones only, with some absent. The sample carries about 660,000 clones, 80% to 90% recorded once. These same data were also listed under a study on human thymus T cells.

Input material: thymocytes. The receptors here all came from a boy under two years old with a congenital heart defect. Each CDR3 is given with its conserved first and last residue. Fields, in order: D gene, J gene, clone size, V gene, CDR3 protein, CDR3 DNA. A D gene is named only where the DNA matches it firmly. For some rows the clone size is stated as once, few or many, or as a class when expanded; others skip it.

D gene: NA
J gene: TRBJ1-1
clone size: NA
V gene: TRBV19
CDR3 protein: CASSIDRRRSTEAFF
CDR3 DNA: TGTGCCAGTAGTATAGATCGGCGGAGGAGCACTGAAGCTTTCTTT

D gene: TRBD1
J gene: TRBJ2-2
clone size: NA
V gene: TRBV5-1
CDR3 protein: CASSVGQGGTGELFF
CDR3 DNA: TGCGCCAGCAGTGTCGGACAGGGGGGGACCGGGGAGCTGTTTTTT

D gene: NA
J gene: TRBJ1-2
clone size: NA
V gene: TRBV11-2
CDR3 protein: CASSPPGNGYTF
CDR3 DNA: TGTGCCAGCAGCCCCCCGGGGAATGGCTACACCTTC

D gene: NA
J gene: TRBJ1-6
clone size: NA
V gene: TRBV4-1
CDR3 protein: CASSQNTASENYNSPLHF
CDR3 DNA: TGCGCCAGCAGCCAAAACACCGCGTCGGAGAACTATAATTCACCCCTCCACTTT

D gene: NA
J gene: TRBJ2-1
clone size: NA
V gene: TRBV13
CDR3 protein: CASTREGEQFF
CDR3 DNA: TGTGCCAGCACCCGAGAGGGTGAGCAGTTCTTC

D gene: TRBD1
J gene: TRBJ1-1
clone size: NA
V gene: TRBV7-9
CDR3 protein: CASSRKDRWTEAFF
CDR3 DNA: TGTGCCAGCAGCAGAAAGGACAGGTGGACTGAAGCTTTCTTT

D gene: TRBD1
J gene: TRBJ2-1
clone size: NA
V gene: TRBV7-2
CDR3 protein: CASSPNQGEHYNEQFF
CDR3 DNA: TGTGCCAGCAGCCCCAACCAGGGGGAACATTACAATGAGCAGTTCTTC

D gene: NA
J gene: TRBJ2-3
clone size: NA
V gene: TRBV28
CDR3 protein: CASSFVASATDTQYF
CDR3 DNA: TGTGCCAGCAGTTTCGTGGCTAGCGCCACAGATACGCAGTATTTT

D gene: NA
J gene: TRBJ1-6
clone size: NA
V gene: TRBV11-2
CDR3 protein: CASSFQYSPLHF
CDR3 DNA: TGTGCCAGCAGCTTTCAGTATTCACCCCTCCACTTT

D gene: NA
J gene: TRBJ1-1
clone size: NA
V gene: TRBV20-1
CDR3 protein: CSARDRAEAFF
CDR3 DNA: TGCAGTGCTAGAGACAGGGCTGAAGCTTTCTTT

D gene: NA
J gene: TRBJ2-1
clone size: once
V gene: TRBV4-2
CDR3 protein: CASSPHPQGVASGLVYNEQFF
CDR3 DNA: TGTGCCAGCAGCCCCCACCCCCAGGGGGTGGCTAGCGGGTTGGTCTACAATGAGCAGTTCTTC

D gene: TRBD2
J gene: TRBJ2-1
clone size: few
V gene: TRBV4-3
CDR3 protein: CASSQVGTSGSGYEQFF
CDR3 DNA: TGCGCCAGCAGCCAAGTTGGTACTAGCGGGAGTGGCTATGAGCAGTTCTTC

D gene: TRBD1
J gene: TRBJ2-2
clone size: NA
V gene: TRBV28
CDR3 protein: CAGVRDRVFTGELFF
CDR3 DNA: TGTGCCGGGGTCCGGGACAGGGTATTTACCGGGGAGCTGTTTTTT

D gene: TRBD2
J gene: TRBJ2-3
clone size: NA
V gene: TRBV4-3
CDR3 protein: CASSQDVLAGATDTQYF
CDR3 DNA: TGCGCCAGCAGCCAAGATGTACTAGCGGGTGCCACAGATACGCAGTATTTT

D gene: NA
J gene: TRBJ1-4
clone size: few
V gene: TRBV19
CDR3 protein: CASSREAGEKLFF
CDR3 DNA: TGTGCCAGTAGTCGCGAGGCGGGGGAAAAACTGTTTTTT

D gene: NA
J gene: TRBJ2-3
clone size: NA
V gene: TRBV4-3
CDR3 protein: CASSQEVHTAPAGTDTQYF
CDR3 DNA: TGCGCCAGCAGCCAAGAAGTACACACCGCCCCGGCGGGCACAGATACGCAGTATTTT

D gene: NA
J gene: TRBJ2-3
clone size: NA
V gene: TRBV13
CDR3 protein: CASSPRRALLTSSTDTQYF
CDR3 DNA: TGTGCCAGCAGCCCTAGACGAGCCCTCTTAACTTCTAGCACAGATACGCAGTATTTT

D gene: TRBD1
J gene: TRBJ1-4
clone size: NA
V gene: TRBV5-1
CDR3 protein: CASSWSLSGTGNEKLFF
CDR3 DNA: TGCGCCAGCAGCTGGTCCCTGTCCGGGACAGGTAATGAAAAACTGTTTTTT

D gene: NA
J gene: TRBJ2-1
clone size: NA
V gene: TRBV30
CDR3 protein: CACGDSHGDRSSYNEQFF
CDR3 DNA: TGTGCCTGCGGGGATTCTCACGGAGACAGGAGCTCCTACAATGAGCAGTTCTTC

D gene: TRBD1
J gene: TRBJ2-7
clone size: once
V gene: TRBV2
CDR3 protein: CASRPGQIYEQYF
CDR3 DNA: TGTGCCAGCAGGCCGGGACAGATCTACGAGCAGTACTTC

D gene: TRBD1
J gene: TRBJ1-5
clone size: NA
V gene: TRBV28
CDR3 protein: CASSTWDRGRSQPQHF
CDR3 DNA: TGTGCCAGCAGTACATGGGACAGGGGGCGCAGCCAGCCCCAGCATTTT

D gene: NA
J gene: TRBJ1-1
clone size: NA
V gene: TRBV5-1
CDR3 protein: CASSLVGDWNTEAFF
CDR3 DNA: TGCGCCAGCAGCTTGGTCGGGGACTGGAACACTGAAGCTTTCTTT

D gene: TRBD2
J gene: TRBJ2-1
clone size: once
V gene: TRBV7-2
CDR3 protein: CASSPIAGEAYNEQFF
CDR3 DNA: TGTGCCAGCAGCCCAATAGCGGGAGAAGCCTACAATGAGCAGTTCTTC

D gene: TRBD1
J gene: TRBJ1-2
clone size: NA
V gene: TRBV29-1
CDR3 protein: CSVTGQGSNYGYTF
CDR3 DNA: TGCAGCGTGACGGGACAGGGATCTAACTATGGCTACACCTTC

D gene: NA
J gene: TRBJ2-3
clone size: once
V gene: TRBV5-1
CDR3 protein: CASSLGATVGTQYF
CDR3 DNA: TGCGCCAGCAGCTTGGGAGCGACGGTGGGTACGCAGTATTTT

D gene: NA
J gene: TRBJ2-3
clone size: NA
V gene: TRBV2
CDR3 protein: CASREPDTQYF
CDR3 DNA: TGTGCCAGCAGGGAGCCAGATACGCAGTATTTT

D gene: TRBD1
J gene: TRBJ1-6
clone size: NA
V gene: TRBV11-2
CDR3 protein: CASSMTGSSYNSPLHF
CDR3 DNA: TGTGCCAGCAGCATGACAGGGAGCTCCTATAATTCACCCCTCCACTTT

D gene: TRBD1
J gene: TRBJ2-2
clone size: NA
V gene: TRBV30
CDR3 protein: CAWKGQDSGELFF
CDR3 DNA: TGTGCCTGGAAGGGACAGGACAGTGGGGAGCTGTTTTTT

D gene: TRBD2
J gene: TRBJ2-2
clone size: once
V gene: TRBV7-8
CDR3 protein: CASSLVGGGAGTGELFF
CDR3 DNA: TGTGCCAGCAGCTTAGTGGGCGGGGGGGCCGGCACCGGGGAGCTGTTTTTT

D gene: NA
J gene: TRBJ1-1
clone size: NA
V gene: TRBV4-1
CDR3 protein: CASSQDPPGVFLETEAFF
CDR3 DNA: TGCGCCAGCAGCCAAGATCCCCCCGGGGTGTTTTTGGAGACTGAAGCTTTCTTT

D gene: TRBD1
J gene: TRBJ1-1
clone size: NA
V gene: TRBV5-1
CDR3 protein: CASSRITQDRVTEAFF
CDR3 DNA: TGCGCCAGCAGCCGCATTACCCAGGACAGGGTGACTGAAGCTTTCTTT

D gene: NA
J gene: TRBJ2-3
clone size: NA
V gene: TRBV4-2
CDR3 protein: CASSQESTSTDTQYF
CDR3 DNA: TGTGCCAGCAGCCAAGAGTCAACTAGCACAGATACGCAGTATTTT

D gene: NA
J gene: TRBJ1-1
clone size: NA
V gene: TRBV7-9
CDR3 protein: CASSLLMIREKLAEAFF
CDR3 DNA: TGTGCCAGCAGCTTATTGATGATCAGGGAAAAACTCGCTGAAGCTTTCTTT

D gene: NA
J gene: TRBJ1-1
clone size: NA
V gene: TRBV28
CDR3 protein: CASKAPNTEAFF
CDR3 DNA: TGTGCCAGTAAAGCCCCTAACACTGAAGCTTTCTTT